This entry lists 7 T cell receptor beta chains sequenced from one sample in a study of cytomegalovirus exposure and HLA in healthy donors. Libraries were prepared by immunoSEQ multiplex PCR; TCRdb keeps only in-frame clonotypes and omits some of them. Of around 300,000 clones in the sample, approximately 85% were seen once. The specimen sequenced was PBMCs. These receptors all come from a man aged 30 to 39 in good health and CMV-seronegative.

A few counts support this clone. The chain employs TRBV5-6 and TRBJ2-7; 8 nucleotides match TRBD1. With V trimmed by 3 bases and J by 3 bases, 11 bases remained unmatched. The CDR3 covers 16 residues. In germline, CDR1 is SGHDT, CDR2 YYEEEE. The CDR3 DNA reads as TGTGCCAGCAGCTCACCTTCGGGACAGGCGATCTACGAGCAGTACTTC. It is translated as CASSSPSGQAIYEQYF.

This clone was counted once. The chain employs TRBV7-2 and TRBJ2-7; D is possibly TRBD1 (6 bases). This CDR3 is 17 amino acids long. The V end lost 0 bases, the J end lost 4 bases, and 19 bases lay between the germline ends. CDR1 SGHTA and CDR2 FQGNSA come from the germline V gene. The DNA of the CDR3 is TGTGCCAGCAGCTTAGCTGGCAGGGGTGGGGTTAGATACGAGCAGTACTTC. Its translation: CASSLAGRGGVRYEQYF.

As DNA, the CDR3 is TGTGCCAGCAGTATAAGACAGGGGGGAGGCTACACCTTC. It is translated as CASSIRQGGGYTF. The V and J genes are TRBV6-5 and TRBJ1-2; 9 bases are shared with TRBD1. From germline, CDR1 is MNHEY and CDR2 SVGAGI. Trimming took 5 bases from V and 8 from J; bases not matched to a gene: 6. The CDR3 contains 13 residues.

The chain recombines TRBV14 with TRBJ2-3; TRBD1 aligns across 7 bases. CDR1 is SGHDN and CDR2 is FVKESK in the germline V gene. The CDR3 is 15 residues long. Trimming at V came to 0 bases and at J to 4 bases, leaving 4 bases not matched to a gene. This chain's CDR3 is CASSQDEGAADTQYF. CDR3 DNA sequence: TGTGCCAGCAGCCAAGACGAGGGGGCAGCAGATACGCAGTATTTT.

V and J are TRBV10-1 and TRBJ2-3, with D perhaps matching TRBD2 (6 bases). V was shortened by 3 bases and J by 4 bases, with 26 bases between the two germline ends. Germline V gene lookup returns CDR1 WNHNN and CDR2 SYGVQD (reference sequence). CDR3 length: 19 amino acids. CDR3 sequence (DNA): TGCGCCAGCAGTGACCAAGGTCAGGGAGGCGATCCTAGTCCAGATACGCAGTATTTT. As protein: CASSDQGQGGDPSPDTQYF.

The rearrangement joins TRBV5-6 to TRBJ1-2, with 9 bases aligning to TRBD1. V lost 2 bases and J lost 12; bases outside the gene matches: 5. Germline V CDR1 and CDR2: SGHDT, YYEEEE. The CDR3 sequence is 12 residues long. The CDR3 here is CASSFGTGFDTF. For the CDR3, the DNA is TGTGCCAGCAGCTTCGGGACAGGGTTTGACACCTTC.

V and J are TRBV19 and TRBJ2-4; TRBD1 agrees at 8 bases. CDR1 and CDR2 from the germline V gene are LNHDA and SQIVND (reference sequence). The CDR3 consists of 18 residues. J lost 2 bases, V lost 5 bases, and 14 bases had no gene match. The CDR3 DNA sequence: TGTGCCAGTAGTTCCGGGACAGGCTCGGGGGAAACCAAAAACATTCAGTACTTC. This translates into CASSSGTGSGETKNIQYF.